What follows describes a single T cell receptor (beta chain). The source material, RNA transcripts, was used to amplify TCR beta CDR3 regions. The TCR CDR3 first-round RT-PCR relied on the HTBI primer set. TCRdb ran MiXCR on the multiplex PCR reads and lists one entry per CDR3 protein. In the table there are 640,000 or so distinct CDR3 sequences, about 14% of which are singletons. This sample was taken from a study of T cells in Graves' hyperthyroidism and ophthalmopathy. Exclusions: uncontrolled infection, other autoimmune disease, pregnancy, lactation. The germline V gene has CDR1 SGHRS and CDR2 YFSETQ. The CDR3 runs to 16 residues. V was clipped by 0 bases and J by 0 bases, with 9 bases between them.

This receptor was identified in a woman aged 40-49 years with Graves' ophthalmopathy. The sequencing input was blood. The chain has TRBV5-1 and TRBJ2-2; TRBD2 might be the D (5 bases). This chain's CDR3 is CASSLDGLTNTGELFF. CDR3 nucleotide sequence: TGCGCCAGCAGCTTGGACGGACTCACGAACACCGGGGAGCTGTTTTTT.